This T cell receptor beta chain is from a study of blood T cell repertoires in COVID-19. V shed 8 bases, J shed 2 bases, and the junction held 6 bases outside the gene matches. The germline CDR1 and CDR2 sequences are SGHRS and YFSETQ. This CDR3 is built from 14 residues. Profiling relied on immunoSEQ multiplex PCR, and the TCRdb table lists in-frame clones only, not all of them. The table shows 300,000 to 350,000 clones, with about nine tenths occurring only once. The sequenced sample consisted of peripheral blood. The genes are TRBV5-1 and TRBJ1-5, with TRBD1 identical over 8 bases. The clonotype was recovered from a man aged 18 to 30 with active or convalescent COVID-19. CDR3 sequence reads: CARPTGEGNQPQHF. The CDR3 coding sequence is TGCGCCAGACCGACAGGGGAGGGCAATCAGCCCCAGCATTTT.